The 11 T cell receptor beta chains in this list originate from one sample, sequenced in a study of blood T cell repertoires in COVID-19. Generated by immunoSEQ multiplex PCR, the TCRdb table keeps only in-frame clones and is missing some. Of 85,000 to 110,000 clones listed, 89% were seen once; the top ten hold 15% to 20%. The sample comprised peripheral blood. The receptors were sampled from a woman of 80 years or more in a cohort sampled during active COVID-19.

The V gene is TRBV11-2, the J gene TRBJ1-2; weak D call: TRBD1 (5 bases). Trimming left V 5 bases short and J 12 bases short, with 25 bases between. In germline, CDR1 is SGHAT, CDR2 FQNNGV. This CDR3 comprises 15 residues. CDR3 coding DNA: TGTGCCAGCAGCATCTTCGACAGACAGCTCCCGCTGCACACCTTC. Encoded protein: CASSIFDRQLPLHTF.

The gene calls are TRBV19 and TRBJ1-2; weak D call: TRBD1 (5 bases). From germline, CDR1 is LNHDA and CDR2 SQIVND (reference sequence). The CDR3 is 15 residues long. V lost 3 bases to trimming and J lost 4 bases, with 15 bases between them. The CDR3 is CASSIQGKGSYGYTF. For the CDR3, the DNA is TGTGCCAGTAGTATTCAGGGCAAAGGCAGCTATGGCTACACCTTC.

The V call is TRBV9, the J call TRBJ1-4; the match to TRBD1 covers 9 bases. Germline CDR1 and CDR2: SGDLS and YYNGEE. V shed 0 bases and J 5 bases; nucleotides not matched to a gene: 5. CDR3 size: 16 residues. CDR3 in amino acids: CASSVAGGTGNEKLFF. CDR3 DNA sequence: TGTGCCAGCAGCGTAGCCGGAGGGACAGGGAATGAAAAACTGTTTTTT.

In the case of this clone: The junction shows a germline mismatch at one end, possibly a read error. The chain couples TRBV2 to TRBJ1-2; TRBD1 agrees at 7 bases. Germline-derived CDR1 and CDR2 are SNHLY and FYNNEI. The CDR3 runs to 11 residues. The CDR3 bases are TGTGCCAGCAGTGGCGGGACAGTCGGGGCCTTC. Translated, it gives CASSGGTVGAF.

This chain uses TRBV18 with TRBJ2-7; 8 bases line up with TRBD1. CDR3 length equals 14 residues. V lost 5 bases to trimming and J lost 6 bases; unmatched junction nucleotides: 9. Per germline, CDR1 KGHSH and CDR2 LQKENI. DNA for the CDR3: TGTGCCAGCTCATCGACAGGGGTGGGAATCGAGCAGTACTTC. Encoded protein: CASSSTGVGIEQYF.

The chain couples TRBV6-5 to TRBJ1-4, with a tentative D call TRBD1 (6 bases). This CDR3 comprises 15 residues. Germline V lookup: CDR1 MNHEY, CDR2 SVGAGI. With 6 bases removed from V and 8 bases from J, the gap between germline ends came to 19 bases. CDR3 in amino acids: CASRNRGASPEKLFF. DNA of the CDR3: TGTGCCAGCAGGAATCGGGGGGCTTCACCCGAAAAACTGTTTTTT.

The gene calls are TRBV30 and TRBJ2-3; D unresolved. CDR1 and CDR2 (germline): GTSNPN, SVGIG (reference sequence). This CDR3 spans 12 amino acids. V lost 2 bases and J lost 6, with 9 bases in between. The CDR3 reads CAWSFVGDTQYF. As DNA, the CDR3 is TGTGCCTGGAGTTTTGTGGGCGATACGCAGTATTTT.

The chain links TRBV6-2 or TRBV6-3 to TRBJ1-5, with a weak D call TRBD1 (5 bases). Trimming took 0 bases from V and 0 from J, leaving 12 bases between them. The CDR3 runs 17 residues. The germline CDR1 and CDR2 sequences are MNHEY and SVGEGT. The CDR3 DNA is TGTGCCAGCAGTTACTCCCGGCAGGGCTATAGCAATCAGCCCCAGCATTTT. Protein: CASSYSRQGYSNQPQHF.

The chain employs TRBV18 and TRBJ1-1; 7 bases match TRBD1. Per germline, CDR1 KGHSH and CDR2 LQKENI. CDR3 size: 17 residues. V dropped 3 bases and J dropped 3; count of bases not matched to a gene: 13. CDR3 protein: CASSPSRGRRGDTEAFF. The CDR3 nucleotides are TGTGCCAGCTCACCGAGTAGGGGGCGGCGAGGGGACACTGAAGCTTTCTTT.

The rearrangement joins TRBV7-2 to TRBJ2-7; 12 bases line up with TRBD2. Germline-derived CDR1 and CDR2 are SGHTA and FQGNSA. V shed 6 bases and J 3 bases; nucleotides not matched to a gene: 12. This CDR3 contains 17 residues. The CDR3 nucleotides are TGTGCCAGCAGAATCGATCCGGGACTAGCGGGTCTCTACGAGCAGTACTTC. The encoded protein is CASRIDPGLAGLYEQYF.

V gene TRBV9 combines with J gene TRBJ1-5; the D gene is possibly TRBD1 (5 bases). Germline V gene sequence: CDR1 SGDLS, CDR2 YYNGEE. This CDR3 has 14 residues. Deletions cut 3 bases from V and 3 bases from J, with 10 bases between. CDR3 bases: TGTGCCAGCAGCGGGGGGGTGGACAATCAGCCCCAGCATTTT. Its translation is CASSGGVDNQPQHF.